Described below is a single T cell receptor beta chain sequence and its context. Its matching antigen is unknown. This sample is drawn from a study of T-cell memory formation after mild COVID-19. Study overall: There were largely donor-specific TCR clusters.

Study observations and caveats: Clones that shrank (day 15 to 85) were balanced CD4/CD8, whereas later expanders leaned CD4+. Unconfirmed was the SARS-CoV-2 specificity of second-wave clones that peaked on day 37. Shrinking CD4+ clones resided mostly in CM and EM, and CD8+ ones in EMRA.

In TCRdb, the 5' RACE reads were re-called with MiXCR into one record per CDR3 protein. In the table there are 55,000 to 75,000 distinct CDR3 sequences, about 30% of which are singletons. The germline V gene has CDR1 MDHEN and CDR2 SYDVKM. V was pared by 3 bases and J by 0 bases, with 14 bases between. This CDR3 contains 16 residues. This receptor was obtained from a man younger than 30 who had mild COVID-19 (a few samples of this study predate the infection). Cell type and time point are not known. This chain uses TRBV28 with TRBJ1-2; D is uncertain. Sequences were obtained from PBMCs or a T cell subset sorted from them (not recorded which). The CDR3 loop reads CASSLKPGTPNYGYTF. The CDR3 DNA reads TGTGCCAGCAGTTTGAAGCCCGGAACGCCTAACTATGGCTACACCTTC.